A single sample is the source of the 3 T cell receptor beta chains below, sequenced in a study of T cells in Graves' hyperthyroidism and ophthalmopathy. RNA transcripts served as the template for amplifying TCR beta CDR3 regions. First-round RT-PCR targeting the TCR CDR3 was performed with the HTBI primer set. One entry per CDR3 protein results from TCRdb running MiXCR on the multiplex PCR reads. The data show hundreds of thousands of distinct CDR3 sequences, with about 15% seen just once and 11% to 15% held by the top ten. The sequenced sample was blood. The source of these receptors is a woman in her thirties or forties with Graves' hyperthyroidism.

V gene TRBV7-8 combines with J gene TRBJ1-1, with D maybe TRBD1 (6 bases). The V end lost 1 base, the J end lost 12 bases, and 15 bases lay between the germline ends. Per germline, CDR1 SGHVS and CDR2 FQNEAQ. This CDR3 is built from 13 residues. As DNA, the CDR3 is TGTGCCAGCAGCTTAGGGGGGGCCCCAAGGACTTTCTTT. This encodes CASSLGGAPRTFF.

This clonotype was counted between two and nine times. J is TRBJ1-5 and V is TRBV19; D is unresolved. The germline V gene encodes CDR1 LNHDA and CDR2 SQIVND (reference sequence). Trimming shortened V by 3 bases and J by 6 bases, and 15 bases separated the two germline ends. The CDR3 is 15 residues long. CDR3 protein: CASSMVEGLGQPQHF. CDR3 DNA: TGTGCCAGTAGTATGGTCGAAGGGTTAGGTCAGCCCCAGCATTTT.

The V gene is TRBV9, the J gene TRBJ2-7; maybe TRBD1 (6 bases). Trimming pared 0 bases from V and 2 bases from J, leaving 15 bases between. Germline-derived CDR1 and CDR2 are SGDLS and YYNGEE. The CDR3 sequence is 16 residues long. CDR3 sequence (DNA): TGTGCCAGCAGCGTAGACCCTCAGGGGAATACCTACGAGCAGTACTTC. As protein: CASSVDPQGNTYEQYF.